This T cell receptor beta chain was sequenced during a study of shared clonotypes between healthy human individuals. Whole-study results and caveats: Among donors, sharing of clonotypes was expected to be affected by sequencing depth. Donor scarcity curtailed the genetic and exposure-history diversity represented herein.

Only Caucasian adults living in Nashville, Tennessee made up the donor group. In the case of this clone: Its antigen is unknown.

The CDR3 sequence is 16 residues long. Per the germline V gene, CDR1 is MGHRA and CDR2 is YSYEKL. Replicate PCRs run on sorted subsets employed approximately 0.2 ug DNA, approximately 30,000 T cell genomes. Only in-frame clones appear in the TCRdb table, and some are missing; sequencing was by immunoSEQ multiplex PCR. The sample records around 980,000 clones, about 84% being singletons. The chain joins TRBV4-1 to TRBJ2-5; D gene uncertain. The assigned J gene may be wrong: the sequence end matches TRBJ2-7 better. The TCR was taken from a man aged 18 to 30 in good health. Some clones in this sample may be carry-over from other donors' samples. The specimen was memory CD4+ T cells from PBMCs. The subset is: CD45RA-negative fraction. For the CDR3, the DNA is TGCGCCAGCAGCCAAGGGCACATGGGAAGCTCCTACGAGCAGTACTTC. Its protein is CASSQGHMGSSYEQYF.